These T cell receptor beta chains were read from a single sample in a study of shared T cell receptors in the human thymus. TCRdb's table, derived via immunoSEQ multiplex PCR, lists solely in-frame clones and lacks some. The sample shows 720,000 or so clones, 80% to 90% of them seen only once. This sample was also put to use in a study of human thymus T cells.

The sequenced material came from thymocytes. Receptor source: a girl in the first two years of life with a congenital heart defect. Each CDR3 is given with its conserved first and last residue. D genes are given only for firm matches. Not all rows give a size; the values are once, few, many and, for expanded clones, a class.

v_gene	j_gene	abundance	d_gene	CDR3nt	CDR3aa
TRBV7-3	TRBJ2-2	NA	TRBD1	TGTGCCAGCAGCCTTGGACAGGGCTGGACCGGGGAGCTGTTTTTT	CASSLGQGWTGELFF
TRBV5-4	TRBJ1-3	NA	TRBD1	TGTGCCAGCAGCTTGGACAGGGGATGGGGAAACACCATATATTTT	CASSLDRGWGNTIYF
TRBV11-2	TRBJ1-2	NA	NA	TGTGCCAGCAGCTTAGGACGCCTAGGCCACGACTTC	CASSLGRLGHDF
TRBV5-6	TRBJ2-7	NA	TRBD1	TGTGCCAGCAGCGCTCCCCTGACAGGGGGACCCTACGAGCAGTACTTC	CASSAPLTGGPYEQYF
TRBV9	TRBJ2-1	NA	TRBD2	TGTGCCAGCAGCGTAGTGGCTAGCGGGGGAAATGAGCAGTTCTTC	CASSVVASGGNEQFF
TRBV5-1	TRBJ1-2	few	NA	TGCGCCAGCAGCACAGGGTTAGAAGGACCGGTCGATGTCTATGGCTACACCTTC	CASSTGLEGPVDVYGYTF
TRBV6-5	TRBJ1-3	NA	TRBD1	TGTGCCAGCAGCCGCGACAGGGACTCTGGAAACACCATATATTTT	CASSRDRDSGNTIYF
TRBV5-8	TRBJ1-2	NA	NA	TGTGCCAGCAGCTTCGACAGAAGGAACTATGGCTACACCTTC	CASSFDRRNYGYTF
TRBV4-3	TRBJ1-5	NA	NA	TGCGCCAGCAGCCAAGGGTGTGGACAGCCCAATCAGCCCCAGCATTTT	CASSQGCGQPNQPQHF
TRBV27	TRBJ2-7	NA	NA	TGTGCCAGCATTGGGAACACGGGGAGGCAGTACTTC	CASIGNTGRQYF
TRBV19	TRBJ1-1	NA	NA	TGTGCCAGTAGTATACTCGCTCCGACAGGGAACACTGAAGCTTTCTTT	CASSILAPTGNTEAFF
TRBV4-1	TRBJ2-5	NA	NA	TGCGCCAGCAGCCAAGGAGGGATCGGGACCCAGTACTTC	CASSQGGIGTQYF
TRBV6-5	TRBJ2-3	NA	TRBD2	TGTGCCAGCAACGGGGGGGTAATTGGGACAGATACGCAGTATTTT	CASNGGVIGTDTQYF
TRBV19	TRBJ1-1	NA	TRBD1	TGTGCCAGTAGTATTCCACAGGGGGCTATGAAGGAAGCTTTCTTT	CASSIPQGAMKEAFF
TRBV6-6	TRBJ2-3	few	TRBD1	TGTGCCAGCCAGGACAGGGGGGATAGCACAGATACGCAGTATTTT	CASQDRGDSTDTQYF
TRBV5-4	TRBJ1-2	NA	TRBD1	TGTGCCAGCAGCCCTCGGGACAGCGAGAAGAATGGCTACACCTTC	CASSPRDSEKNGYTF
TRBV5-4	TRBJ2-5	NA	NA	TGTGCCAGCAGCCCGAGACAAGAGACCCAGTACTTC	CASSPRQETQYF
TRBV7-2	TRBJ1-1	NA	TRBD1	TGTGCCAGCAGACTACGGGACAGGGGGAACACTGAAGCTTTCTTT	CASRLRDRGNTEAFF
TRBV6-5	TRBJ2-1	NA	TRBD1	TGTGCCACCCACGGACAGGGTGGCAGCTACAATGAGCAGTTCTTC	CATHGQGGSYNEQFF
TRBV6-6	TRBJ1-2	NA	NA	TGTGCCAGCAGTTCGGAGGACGGAAGCTATGGCTACACCTTC	CASSSEDGSYGYTF
TRBV19	TRBJ2-5	NA	NA	TGTGCCAGTAGTACCGGCGGCCGGAAAGAGACCCAGTACTTC	CASSTGGRKETQYF
TRBV28	TRBJ2-7	NA	TRBD1	TGTGCCAGCTCTGAAAACCCAGGGGGCGCGGCCAACGAGCAGTACTTC	CASSENPGGAANEQYF
TRBV18	TRBJ2-2	NA	TRBD1	TGTGCCAGCTCAGCCCCGACAGGGATGAGCACCGGGGAGCTGTTTTTT	CASSAPTGMSTGELFF
TRBV4-3	TRBJ1-1	NA	NA	TGCGCCAGCAGCCAAGATCGCGGTAAAGACAGGACGAAAACTGAAGCTTTCTTT	CASSQDRGKDRTKTEAFF
TRBV5-1	TRBJ1-2	NA	NA	TGCGCCAGCAGCTGGGGGGGGCCACAACGCCCGGTAGGCTACACCTTC	CASSWGGPQRPVGYTF
TRBV27	TRBJ1-4	once	NA	TGTGCCAGCAGTTCCGGACAGCCTCTTACAACTAATGAAAAACTGTTTTTT	CASSSGQPLTTNEKLFF
TRBV2	TRBJ2-7	NA	TRBD1	TGTGCCAGCAGTTCTCCATGGACAGGGTTCTACGAGCAGTACTTC	CASSSPWTGFYEQYF
TRBV7-4	TRBJ1-2	NA	TRBD1	TGTGCCAGCAGTAGAGTGGGACAGGGGGTAGGAGGCTACACCTTC	CASSRVGQGVGGYTF
TRBV28	TRBJ1-5	once	TRBD1	TGTGCCAGCAGTTTAGACAGGGGGCCGATTATGCCCCAGCATTTT	CASSLDRGPIMPQHF